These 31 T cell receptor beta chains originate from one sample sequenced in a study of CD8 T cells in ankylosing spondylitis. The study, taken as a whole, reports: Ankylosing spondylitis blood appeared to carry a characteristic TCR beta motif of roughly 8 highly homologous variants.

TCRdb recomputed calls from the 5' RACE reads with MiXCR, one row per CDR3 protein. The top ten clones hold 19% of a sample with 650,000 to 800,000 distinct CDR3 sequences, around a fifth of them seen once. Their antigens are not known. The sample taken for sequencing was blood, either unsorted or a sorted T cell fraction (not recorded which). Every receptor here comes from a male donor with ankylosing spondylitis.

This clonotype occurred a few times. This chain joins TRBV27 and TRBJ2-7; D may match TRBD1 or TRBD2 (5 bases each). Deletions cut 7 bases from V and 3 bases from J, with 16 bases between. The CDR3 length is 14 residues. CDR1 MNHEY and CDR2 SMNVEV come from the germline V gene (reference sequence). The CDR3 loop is CASTSPGPHYEQYF. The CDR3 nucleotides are TGTGCCAGCACCTCGCCGGGACCACACTACGAGCAGTACTTC.

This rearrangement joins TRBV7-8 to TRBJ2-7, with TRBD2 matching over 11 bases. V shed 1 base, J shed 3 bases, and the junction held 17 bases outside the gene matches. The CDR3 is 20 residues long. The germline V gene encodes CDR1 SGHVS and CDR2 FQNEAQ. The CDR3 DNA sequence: TGTGCCAGCAGCTTAGGACTAGCGGGGCAATATACCAAGTTCGACTACGAGCAGTACTTC. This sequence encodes CASSLGLAGQYTKFDYEQYF.

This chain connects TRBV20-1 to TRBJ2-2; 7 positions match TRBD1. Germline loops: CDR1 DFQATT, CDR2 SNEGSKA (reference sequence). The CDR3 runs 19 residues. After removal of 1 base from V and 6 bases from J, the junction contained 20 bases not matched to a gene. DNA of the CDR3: TGCAGTGCTAGAGCGTCTCCCGGCGGCAGGGGGTTTTCGGCCGGGGAGCTGTTTTTT. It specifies CSARASPGGRGFSAGELFF.

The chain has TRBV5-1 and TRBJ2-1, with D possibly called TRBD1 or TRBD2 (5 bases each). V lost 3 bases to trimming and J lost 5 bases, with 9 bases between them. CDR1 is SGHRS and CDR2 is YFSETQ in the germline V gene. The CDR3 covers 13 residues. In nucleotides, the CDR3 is TGCGCCAGCAGCTCGGGACCACACAATGAGCAGTTCTTC. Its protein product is CASSSGPHNEQFF.

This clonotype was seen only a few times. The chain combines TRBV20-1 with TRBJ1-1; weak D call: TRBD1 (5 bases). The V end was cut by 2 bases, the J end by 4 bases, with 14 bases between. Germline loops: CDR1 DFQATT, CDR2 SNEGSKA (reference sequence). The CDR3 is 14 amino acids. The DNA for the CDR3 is TGCAGTGCTAGAAGTGAGGGGTGGTCCACTGAAGCTTTCTTT. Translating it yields CSARSEGWSTEAFF.

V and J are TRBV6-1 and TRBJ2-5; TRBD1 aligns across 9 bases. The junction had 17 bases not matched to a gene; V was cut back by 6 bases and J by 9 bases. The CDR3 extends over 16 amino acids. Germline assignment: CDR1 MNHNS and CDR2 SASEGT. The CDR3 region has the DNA TGTGCCAGCAGGTCCATCACAGGGGGCTCCGGTGAGGCCCAGTACTTC. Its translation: CASRSITGGSGEAQYF.

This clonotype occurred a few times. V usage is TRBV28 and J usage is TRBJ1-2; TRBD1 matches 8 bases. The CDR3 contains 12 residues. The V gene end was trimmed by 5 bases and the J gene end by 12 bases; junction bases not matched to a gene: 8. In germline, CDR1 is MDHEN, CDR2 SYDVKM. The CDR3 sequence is CASSTDRVGDTF. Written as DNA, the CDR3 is TGTGCCAGCAGTACGGACAGGGTAGGCGACACCTTC.

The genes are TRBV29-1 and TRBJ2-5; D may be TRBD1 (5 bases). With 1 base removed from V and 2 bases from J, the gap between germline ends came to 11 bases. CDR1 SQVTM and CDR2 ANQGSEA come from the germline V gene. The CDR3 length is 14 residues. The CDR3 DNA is TGCAGCGTTGAAGTCCTACAGGTTCAAGAGACCCAGTACTTC. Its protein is CSVEVLQVQETQYF.

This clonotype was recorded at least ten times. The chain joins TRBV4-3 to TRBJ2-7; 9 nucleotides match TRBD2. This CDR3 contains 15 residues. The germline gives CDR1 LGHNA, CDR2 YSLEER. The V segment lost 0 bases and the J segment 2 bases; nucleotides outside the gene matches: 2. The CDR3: CASSQDPSGAYEQYF. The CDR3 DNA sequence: TGCGCCAGCAGCCAAGATCCTAGCGGGGCCTACGAGCAGTACTTC.

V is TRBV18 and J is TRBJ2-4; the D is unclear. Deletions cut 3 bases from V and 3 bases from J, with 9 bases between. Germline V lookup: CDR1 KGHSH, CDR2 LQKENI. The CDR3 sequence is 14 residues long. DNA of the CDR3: TGTGCCAGCTCACCTGGGCAGGTCAAAAACATTCAGTACTTC. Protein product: CASSPGQVKNIQYF.

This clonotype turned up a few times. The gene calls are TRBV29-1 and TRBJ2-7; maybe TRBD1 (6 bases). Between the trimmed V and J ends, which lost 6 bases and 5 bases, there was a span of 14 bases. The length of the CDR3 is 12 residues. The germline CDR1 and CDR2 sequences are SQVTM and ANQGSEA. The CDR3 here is CSVTGTMDEQYF. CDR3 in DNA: TGCAGCGTCACAGGGACGATGGACGAGCAGTACTTC.

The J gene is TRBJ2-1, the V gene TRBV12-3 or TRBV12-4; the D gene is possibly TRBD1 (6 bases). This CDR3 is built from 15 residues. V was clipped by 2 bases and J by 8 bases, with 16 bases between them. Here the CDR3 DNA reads TGTGCCAGCAGTTTAAGTTCCAGGGGTCTCGATGAGCAGTTCTTC. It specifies CASSLSSRGLDEQFF.

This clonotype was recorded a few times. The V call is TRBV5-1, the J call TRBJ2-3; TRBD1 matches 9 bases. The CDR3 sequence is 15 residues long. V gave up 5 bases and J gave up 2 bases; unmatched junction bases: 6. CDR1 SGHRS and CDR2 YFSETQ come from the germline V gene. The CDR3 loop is CASRDWTGATDTQYF. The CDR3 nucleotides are TGCGCCAGCAGAGACTGGACAGGGGCCACAGATACGCAGTATTTT.

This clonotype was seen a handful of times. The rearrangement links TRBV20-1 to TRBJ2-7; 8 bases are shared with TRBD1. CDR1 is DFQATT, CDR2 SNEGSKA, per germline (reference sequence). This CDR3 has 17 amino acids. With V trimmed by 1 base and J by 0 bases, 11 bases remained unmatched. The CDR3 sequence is CSARVGQGEGSSYEQYF. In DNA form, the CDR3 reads TGCAGTGCTAGAGTAGGACAGGGTGAGGGGAGCTCCTACGAGCAGTACTTC.

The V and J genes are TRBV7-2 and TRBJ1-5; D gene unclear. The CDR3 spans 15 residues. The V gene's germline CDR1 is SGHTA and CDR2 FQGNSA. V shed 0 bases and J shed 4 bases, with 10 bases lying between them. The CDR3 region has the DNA TGTGCCAGCAGCTTAGCGGGTCAGATTAATCAGCCCCAGCATTTT. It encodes CASSLAGQINQPQHF.

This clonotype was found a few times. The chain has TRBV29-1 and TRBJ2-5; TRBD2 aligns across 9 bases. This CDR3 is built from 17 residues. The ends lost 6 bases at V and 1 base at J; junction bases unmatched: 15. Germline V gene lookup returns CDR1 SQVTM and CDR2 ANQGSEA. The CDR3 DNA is TGCAGCGTCGTCCTGGGCCTTAGCGGGAGTCCCCAAGAGACCCAGTACTTC. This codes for CSVVLGLSGSPQETQYF. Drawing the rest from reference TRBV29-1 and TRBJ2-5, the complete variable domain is SAVISQKPSRDICQRGTSLTIQCQVDSQVTMMFWYRQQPGQSLTLIATANQGSEATYESGFVIDKFPISRPNLTFSTLTVSNMSPEDSSIYLCSVVLGLSGSPQETQYFGPGTRLLVL.

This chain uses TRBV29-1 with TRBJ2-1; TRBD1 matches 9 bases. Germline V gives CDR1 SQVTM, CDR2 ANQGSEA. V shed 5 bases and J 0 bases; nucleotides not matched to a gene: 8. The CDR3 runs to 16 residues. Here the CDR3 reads CSVKGQGSNSYNEQFF. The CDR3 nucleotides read TGCAGCGTTAAGGGACAGGGAAGTAACTCCTACAATGAGCAGTTCTTC.

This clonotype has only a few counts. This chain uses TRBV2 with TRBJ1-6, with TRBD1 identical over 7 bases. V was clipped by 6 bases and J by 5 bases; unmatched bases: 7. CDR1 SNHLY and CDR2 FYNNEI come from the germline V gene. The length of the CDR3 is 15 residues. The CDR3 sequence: CASSPQGLNNSPLHF. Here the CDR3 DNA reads TGTGCCAGCAGCCCACAGGGGCTTAATAATTCACCCCTCCACTTT.

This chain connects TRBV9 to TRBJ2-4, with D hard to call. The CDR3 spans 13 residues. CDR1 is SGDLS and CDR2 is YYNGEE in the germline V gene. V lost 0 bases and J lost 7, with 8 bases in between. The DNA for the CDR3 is TGTGCCAGCAGCGTAGACCCTAAGAACATTCAGTACTTC. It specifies CASSVDPKNIQYF. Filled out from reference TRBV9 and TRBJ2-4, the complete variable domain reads DSGVTQTPKHLITATGQRVTLRCSPRSGDLSVYWYQQSLDQGLQFLIQYYNGEERAKGNILERFSAQQFPDLHSELNLSSLELGDSALYFCASSVDPKNIQYFGAGTRLSVL.

This CDR3 is CSATGTGALNTEAFF. The CDR3, as DNA: TGCAGTGCTACCGGGACAGGGGCCTTGAACACTGAAGCTTTCTTT. J is TRBJ1-1 and V is TRBV20-1; 10 bases match TRBD1. CDR1 and CDR2 (germline): DFQATT, SNEGSKA (reference sequence). Trimming removed 4 bases from V and 0 bases from J; junction bases left unmatched: 5. This CDR3 is built from 15 residues.

CDR3 nucleotide sequence: TGCGCCAGCAGCTTGGGGGCAGATAATTCACCCCTCCACTTT. Translation gives CASSLGADNSPLHF. This chain uses TRBV5-1 with TRBJ1-6, with D hard to call. Trimming stripped 0 bases from V and 5 bases from J, with 6 bases between. The CDR3 runs to 14 residues. CDR1 and CDR2 (germline): SGHRS, YFSETQ.

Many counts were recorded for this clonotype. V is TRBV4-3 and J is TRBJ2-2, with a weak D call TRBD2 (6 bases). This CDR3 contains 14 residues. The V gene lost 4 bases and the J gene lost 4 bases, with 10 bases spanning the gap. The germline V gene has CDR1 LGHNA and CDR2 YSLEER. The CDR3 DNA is TGCGCCAGCAGCCGGGGAGGAAGCACCGGGGAGCTGTTTTTT. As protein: CASSRGGSTGELFF.

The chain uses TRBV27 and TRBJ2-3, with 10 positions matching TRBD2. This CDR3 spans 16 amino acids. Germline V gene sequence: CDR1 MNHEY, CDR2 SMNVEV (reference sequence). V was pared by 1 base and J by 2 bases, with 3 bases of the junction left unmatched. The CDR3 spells CASSLYGLADTDTQYF. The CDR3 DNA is TGTGCCAGCAGTTTATATGGACTAGCGGACACAGATACGCAGTATTTT.

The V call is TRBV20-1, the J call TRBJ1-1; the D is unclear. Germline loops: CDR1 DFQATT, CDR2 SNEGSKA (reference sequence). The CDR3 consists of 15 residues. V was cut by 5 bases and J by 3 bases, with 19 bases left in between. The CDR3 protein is CSAPPAQKSYTEAFF. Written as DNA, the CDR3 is TGCAGTGCTCCCCCCGCCCAGAAATCCTACACTGAAGCTTTCTTT.

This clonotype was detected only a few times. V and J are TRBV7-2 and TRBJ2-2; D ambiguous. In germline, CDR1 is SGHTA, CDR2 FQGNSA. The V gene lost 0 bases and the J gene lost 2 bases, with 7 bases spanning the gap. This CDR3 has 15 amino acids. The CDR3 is CASSLARGNTGELFF. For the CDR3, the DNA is TGTGCCAGCAGCTTAGCGCGTGGAAACACCGGGGAGCTGTTTTTT.

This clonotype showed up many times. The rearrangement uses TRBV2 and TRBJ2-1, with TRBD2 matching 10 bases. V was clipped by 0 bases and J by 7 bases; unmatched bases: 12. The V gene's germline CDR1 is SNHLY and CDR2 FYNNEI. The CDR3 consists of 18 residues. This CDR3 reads CASSEALRLAGVRNEQFF. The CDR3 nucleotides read TGTGCCAGCAGTGAAGCGCTTCGGCTAGCGGGAGTCAGGAATGAGCAGTTCTTC.

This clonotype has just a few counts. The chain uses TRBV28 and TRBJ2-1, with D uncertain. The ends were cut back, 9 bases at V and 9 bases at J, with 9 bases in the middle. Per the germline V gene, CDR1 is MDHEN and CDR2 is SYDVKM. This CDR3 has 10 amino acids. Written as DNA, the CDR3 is TGTGCCAGTACCACCGGTGAGCAGTTCTTC. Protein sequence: CASTTGEQFF.

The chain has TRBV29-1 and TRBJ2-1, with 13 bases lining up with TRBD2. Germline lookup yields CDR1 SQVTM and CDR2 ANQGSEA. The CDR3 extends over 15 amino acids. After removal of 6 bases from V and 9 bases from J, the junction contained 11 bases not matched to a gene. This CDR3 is CSVDPGTSGITEQFF. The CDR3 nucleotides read TGCAGCGTGGACCCCGGGACTAGCGGGATAACTGAGCAGTTCTTC.

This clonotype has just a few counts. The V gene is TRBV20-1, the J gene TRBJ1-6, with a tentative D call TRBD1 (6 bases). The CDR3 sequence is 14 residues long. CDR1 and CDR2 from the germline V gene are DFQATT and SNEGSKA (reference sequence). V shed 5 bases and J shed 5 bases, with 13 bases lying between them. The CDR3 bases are TGCAGTGCTCGGCAGGGGTCAAATAATTCACCCCTCCACTTT. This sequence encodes CSARQGSNNSPLHF.

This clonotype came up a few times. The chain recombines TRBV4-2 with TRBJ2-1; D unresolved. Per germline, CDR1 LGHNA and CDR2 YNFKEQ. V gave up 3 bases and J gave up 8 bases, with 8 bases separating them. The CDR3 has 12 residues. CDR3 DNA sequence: TGTGCCAGCAGCCAGGAGCAGGATGAGCAGTTCTTC. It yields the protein CASSQEQDEQFF.

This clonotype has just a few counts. The CDR3 reads CASSYSGRAETQYF. The CDR3 nucleotides read TGTGCCAGCAGTTATTCCGGGAGAGCGGAGACCCAGTACTTC. The chain links TRBV6-5 to TRBJ2-5; TRBD2 is a possible D gene (6 bases). The CDR3 is 14 residues long. Germline V gives CDR1 MNHEY, CDR2 SVGAGI. Trimming took 3 bases from V and 5 from J, leaving 13 bases between them.